Listed here are 32 T cell receptor beta chains from one sample, sequenced in a study of response to subunit inactivated influenza vaccine. TCRdb processed the RT-PCR reads anew with MiXCR; each CDR3 protein has one entry. In the table there are about 620,000 distinct CDR3 sequences, over 9% of which are singletons. This sample was also put to use in a study of T cells expressing NK-cell markers. Per that paper: Production of TCR beta cDNA relied on 5'RACE template switching with UMIs.

The material was PBMCs from blood, obtained on the day of vaccination. These receptors all stem from a man in his fifties or sixties who received an inactivated influenza vaccine.

This sequence joins TRBV10-3 and TRBJ2-1; perhaps TRBD2 as D (6 bases). Germline V gene data show CDR1 as ENHRY and CDR2 as SYGVKD. The CDR3 totals 17 residues. V lost 4 bases and J lost 1, with 17 bases in between. This CDR3 reads CAISGAPGTSSYNEQFF. CDR3 DNA sequence: TGTGCCATCAGTGGGGCCCCCGGGACTTCTTCCTACAATGAGCAGTTCTTC.

In its sample, this clonotype was seen a few times. The CDR3 DNA reads as TGTGCCAGCACAGAAGAAAACACAGATACGCAGTATTTT. Translating gives CASTEENTDTQYF. This chain joins TRBV25-1 and TRBJ2-3; D gene unclear. V was pared by 7 bases and J by 2 bases, with 10 bases between. This CDR3 region has 13 residues. The germline CDR1 and CDR2 sequences are MGHDK and SYGVNS.

The chain uses TRBV11-2 and TRBJ2-5; 11 nucleotides line up with TRBD2. The germline V gene has CDR1 SGHAT and CDR2 FQNNGV. The ends lost 3 bases at V and 2 bases at J; junction bases unmatched: 14. This CDR3 contains 19 residues. CDR3 region: CASSFTGVTSGGTQETQYF. The CDR3 coding sequence is TGTGCCAGCAGCTTCACTGGGGTCACTAGCGGGGGAACACAAGAGACCCAGTACTTC.

There are a few counts of this clonotype. The V and J genes are TRBV10-3 and TRBJ1-1, with 9 bases identical to TRBD1. V was clipped by 5 bases and J by 0 bases; unmatched bases: 4. The length of the CDR3 is 15 residues. Germline CDR1 is ENHRY and CDR2 is SYGVKD. The DNA for the CDR3 is TGTGCCATCAGTCTTACAGGGGGCCTGAACACTGAAGCTTTCTTT. Encoded protein: CAISLTGGLNTEAFF.

This clonotype has only a few counts. The chain is built from TRBV11-2 and TRBJ2-1; maybe TRBD1 (6 bases). This CDR3 comprises 15 residues. V was shortened by 2 bases and J by 3 bases, with 11 bases between the two germline ends. The germline CDR1 and CDR2 sequences are SGHAT and FQNNGV. The CDR3 DNA is TGTGCCAGCAGCTTAAGGGACAACTTCTACAATGAGCAGTTCTTC. It is translated as CASSLRDNFYNEQFF.

This chain links TRBV6-4 with TRBJ2-7; TRBD1 aligns across 7 bases. The CDR3 is 12 amino acids. The junction had 4 bases not matched to a gene; V was cut back by 6 bases and J by 5 bases. The germline gives CDR1 MRHNA, CDR2 SNTAGT. This CDR3 reads CASRDGTDEQYF. The CDR3 DNA reads as TGTGCCAGCAGAGATGGGACAGACGAGCAGTACTTC.

This clonotype was counted ten times or more. The chain combines TRBV7-9 with TRBJ1-2; perhaps TRBD1 as D (6 bases). The CDR3 spans 14 residues. V lost 3 bases to trimming and J lost 2 bases, with 10 bases between them. Germline lookup yields CDR1 SEHNR and CDR2 FQNEAQ (reference sequence). CDR3 in DNA: TGTGCCAGCAGCTTTGTCAGGGGAAACTATGGCTACACCTTC. Protein: CASSFVRGNYGYTF.

The chain employs TRBV20-1 and TRBJ2-7, with 8 bases fitting TRBD1. This CDR3 is 14 amino acids long. Germline loops: CDR1 DFQATT, CDR2 SNEGSKA (reference sequence). J was trimmed by 2 bases and V by 1 base; bases with no gene match: 4. CDR3 nucleotides: TGCAGTGCTAGAGGGACAGGGCTTACCTACGAGCAGTACTTC. As protein: CSARGTGLTYEQYF.

This rearrangement joins TRBV18 to TRBJ2-2, with D perhaps matching TRBD1 (5 bases). Trimming removed 6 bases at V and 2 bases at J, with 13 bases between. This CDR3 comprises 15 residues. Per germline, CDR1 KGHSH and CDR2 LQKENI. As DNA, the CDR3 is TGTGCCAGCTCGCCTACGACAGACAACACCGGGGAGCTGTTTTTT. Encoded protein: CASSPTTDNTGELFF.

DNA of the CDR3: TGTGCCGGCTCCTTTGGGAATGAGCAGTTCTTC. It codes for CAGSFGNEQFF. This chain connects TRBV6-6 to TRBJ2-1, with D unresolved. The V end was cut by 11 bases, the J end by 7 bases, with 12 bases between. CDR1 is MNHNY, CDR2 SVGAGI, per germline (reference sequence). This CDR3 has 11 residues.

The chain has TRBV5-1 and TRBJ2-2; D call uncertain. The germline CDR1 and CDR2 sequences are SGHRS and YFSETQ. V was clipped by 2 bases and J by 0 bases, with 5 bases between them. The CDR3 contains 14 residues. CDR3 in amino acids: CASSLQPNTGELFF. The CDR3 DNA reads TGCGCCAGCAGCTTACAGCCGAACACCGGGGAGCTGTTTTTT.

The gene calls are TRBV6-1 and TRBJ2-1, with TRBD2 matching 7 bases. CDR1 and CDR2 (germline): MNHNS, SASEGT. J was trimmed by 4 bases and V by 7 bases; bases with no gene match: 7. The CDR3 covers 14 residues. The CDR3 is CASKIGTTYNEQFF. In nucleotides, the CDR3 is TGTGCCAGCAAGATAGGGACTACATACAATGAGCAGTTCTTC.

This clonotype was observed a handful of times. V gene TRBV6-1 combines with J gene TRBJ2-6, with no clear D. This CDR3 comprises 15 residues. The V gene's germline CDR1 is MNHNS and CDR2 SASEGT. Trimming removed 5 bases from V and 0 bases from J, with 8 bases in between. The CDR3 bases are TGTGCCAGCAGTCTTTTACGCTCTGGGGCCAACGTCCTGACTTTC. It translates to CASSLLRSGANVLTF.

The genes are TRBV9 and TRBJ2-5; TRBD1 is a possible D gene (5 bases). The CDR3 contains 13 residues. In germline, CDR1 is SGDLS, CDR2 YYNGEE. Trimming removed 0 bases from V and 7 bases from J, with 10 bases in between. The CDR3 sequence is CASSVGGWGTQYF. Written as DNA, the CDR3 is TGTGCCAGCAGCGTAGGGGGCTGGGGGACCCAGTACTTC.

This clonotype was found once. A much larger clone sits a single nucleotide away, making a read error possible. This chain uses TRBV6-5 with TRBJ2-1; D remains ambiguous. The V end was cut by 0 bases, the J end by 0 bases, with 12 bases between. Germline V gene data show CDR1 as MNHEY and CDR2 as SVGAGI. The CDR3 covers 17 residues. In DNA, the CDR3 is TGTGCCAGCAGTTACTCGTTCTCAGAGAGCTCCTACAATGAGCAGTTCTTC. Its translation is CASSYSFSESSYNEQFF.

This clonotype came up a few times. The rearrangement uses TRBV4-2 and TRBJ2-5, with TRBD2 identical over 8 bases. The germline V gene encodes CDR1 LGHNA and CDR2 YNFKEQ. V was pared by 0 bases and J by 5 bases, with 17 bases of the junction left unmatched. The length of the CDR3 is 19 residues. The CDR3 region is CASSQDGLAGDQVKETQYF. CDR3 sequence (DNA): TGTGCCAGCAGCCAAGATGGGCTAGCGGGCGACCAAGTTAAGGAGACCCAGTACTTC.

In its sample, this clonotype was seen a few times. V is TRBV12-3 or TRBV12-4 and J is TRBJ2-1; 14 bases fit TRBD2. Trimming at V came to 6 bases and at J to 15 bases, leaving 10 bases not matched to a gene. The CDR3 is 14 residues long. The CDR3, as DNA: TGTGCCAGCAGCCCCTCGACTAGCGGGAGGGGGCTGTTCTTC. Amino acid sequence: CASSPSTSGRGLFF.

V is TRBV10-3 and J is TRBJ2-3; 10 bases fit TRBD2. J was trimmed by 5 bases and V by 10 bases; bases with no gene match: 12. CDR3 length equals 15 residues. Looked up from germline, CDR1 is ENHRY and CDR2 is SYGVKD. CDR3 in amino acids: CATLPSGRAGDTQYF. The CDR3 DNA sequence: TGTGCCACCCTCCCCAGCGGGAGGGCCGGAGATACGCAGTATTTT.

This chain links TRBV12-3 or TRBV12-4 with TRBJ1-6; TRBD1 matches 8 bases. The CDR3 runs 17 residues. V was pared by 2 bases and J by 4 bases, with 7 bases of the junction left unmatched. The CDR3 is CASSLSFRGLYNSPLHF. The CDR3 DNA reads as TGTGCCAGCAGTTTATCTTTCAGGGGGCTTTATAATTCACCCCTCCACTTT.

This clonotype was recorded a few times. V and J are TRBV5-5 and TRBJ2-1, with D tentatively TRBD1 or TRBD2 (5 bases each). The V and J ends lost 4 bases and 8 bases respectively, with 22 bases between them. CDR3 size: 16 residues. Germline values: CDR1 SGHKS, CDR2 YYEKEE (reference sequence). The DNA of the CDR3 is TGTGCCAGCAGCCCCACCTGGGACCGTGTGAAGTATGAGCAGTTCTTC. It translates to CASSPTWDRVKYEQFF.

The chain combines TRBV28 with TRBJ2-2, with D hard to call. V was trimmed by 5 bases and J by 4 bases, leaving 14 bases between them. This CDR3 has 15 amino acids. From germline, CDR1 is MDHEN and CDR2 SYDVKM. CDR3 residues: CASSQMQVPTGELFF. The CDR3 nucleotides are TGTGCCAGCAGTCAGATGCAGGTCCCCACCGGGGAGCTGTTTTTT.

This clonotype was observed a few times. The rearrangement joins TRBV5-5 to TRBJ2-1; the D is unclear. The germline gives CDR1 SGHKS, CDR2 YYEKEE (reference sequence). The CDR3 loop spans 15 amino acids. Between the trimmed V and J ends, which lost 0 bases and 7 bases, there was a span of 14 bases. The CDR3 protein is CASSLAPTLGNEQFF. CDR3 DNA sequence: TGTGCCAGCAGCTTGGCGCCGACTCTAGGGAATGAGCAGTTCTTC. Combining the CDR3 with reference TRBV5-5 and TRBJ2-1 gives the whole variable domain DAGVTQSPTHLIKTRGQQVTLRCSPISGHKSVSWYQQVLGQGPQFIFQYYEKEERGRGNFPDRFSARQFPNYSSELNVNALLLGDSALYLCASSLAPTLGNEQFFGPGTRLTVL.

Only a few counts were recorded for this clonotype. The rearrangement joins TRBV7-2 to TRBJ1-2, with TRBD1 matching over 9 bases. The CDR3 totals 14 residues. Per germline, CDR1 SGHTA and CDR2 FQGNSA. Trimming at V came to 5 bases and at J to 7 bases, leaving 8 bases not matched to a gene. The CDR3 DNA reads as TGTGCCAGCAGCACCGCACAGGGGGCGGCTGGCTACACCTTC. Its protein is CASSTAQGAAGYTF.

The gene calls are TRBV5-1 and TRBJ2-7, with D uncertain. The V end lost 0 bases, the J end lost 3 bases, and 16 bases lay between the germline ends. From germline, CDR1 is SGHRS and CDR2 YFSETQ. This CDR3 comprises 16 residues. As DNA, the CDR3 is TGCGCCAGCAGCTTGGTCCTGTCAAGCATGGGCTACGAGCAGTACTTC. The encoded protein is CASSLVLSSMGYEQYF.

This clonotype was counted only a few times. Mismatch with germline at one junction end may stem from a read error. The chain combines TRBV7-7 with TRBJ2-5, with D hard to call. The length of the CDR3 is 14 residues. Germline loops: CDR1 SSHAT, CDR2 FNYEAQ (reference sequence). The CDR3 region has the DNA TGTGCTAGCAGCCCGAAAGAGTTACAAGAGACCCAGTACTTC. It encodes CASSPKELQETQYF.

As regards this clonotype: Given the absence of the conserved phenylalanine or tryptophan at the CDR3 end, a read error is likely. V gene TRBV12-3 or TRBV12-4 combines with J gene TRBJ2-3, with TRBD1 identical over 7 bases. This CDR3 has 15 amino acids. Trimming removed 1 base from V and 1 base from J; junction bases left unmatched: 2. Here the CDR3 DNA reads TGTGCCAGCAGTTTAGGGACAGGAGGCACAGATACGCAGTATTCT. Translated, it gives CASSLGTGGTDTQYS.

This clonotype has just a few counts. The chain is built from TRBV9 and TRBJ2-5; no firm D call. Trimming took 0 bases from V and 0 from J, leaving 9 bases between them. CDR3 length: 15 residues. CDR1 and CDR2 (germline): SGDLS, YYNGEE. CDR3 nucleotide sequence: TGTGCCAGCAGCGTAGAGGACCAATACCAAGAGACCCAGTACTTC. Protein product: CASSVEDQYQETQYF.

This clonotype was seen repeatedly, ten times or more. The gene calls are TRBV20-1 and TRBJ2-1, with 9 bases aligning to TRBD1. V trimming: 2 bases; J trimming: 5 bases; junction bases outside the gene matches: 7. CDR3 length equals 15 residues. The germline V gene has CDR1 DFQATT and CDR2 SNEGSKA (reference sequence). The CDR3 DNA reads TGCAGTGCTAGACCGCCCGGGACAGGGAACAATGAGCAGTTCTTC. Protein: CSARPPGTGNNEQFF.

V is TRBV2 and J is TRBJ2-1; 9 bases are a match to TRBD2. V shed 2 bases and J 4 bases; nucleotides not matched to a gene: 15. The CDR3 has 19 amino acids. From germline, CDR1 is SNHLY and CDR2 FYNNEI. As DNA, the CDR3 is TGTGCCAGCAGTGAATTATTGGGGCCTAGCGGGGTGTGGTACAATGAGCAGTTCTTC. Amino acids: CASSELLGPSGVWYNEQFF.

This clonotype was counted a few times. V usage is TRBV4-2 and J usage is TRBJ2-7; 8 bases map to TRBD2. The CDR3 runs 15 residues. V shed 3 bases and J 3 bases; nucleotides not matched to a gene: 7. The germline V gene has CDR1 LGHNA and CDR2 YNFKEQ. CDR3 DNA: TGTGCCAGCAGCCAGACTAGCGTCATCGGCTACGAGCAGTACTTC. It is translated as CASSQTSVIGYEQYF.

The rearrangement links TRBV5-1 to TRBJ2-1; 13 nucleotides line up with TRBD2. V was pared by 0 bases and J by 0 bases, with 15 bases of the junction left unmatched. CDR1 is SGHRS, CDR2 YFSETQ, per germline. The CDR3 consists of 22 residues. The CDR3 DNA reads TGCGCCAGCAGCTTGGCCCTTACTAGCGGGAGGGCCAGTCGGAACTCCTACAATGAGCAGTTCTTC. Its protein product is CASSLALTSGRASRNSYNEQFF.

The V and J genes are TRBV4-1 and TRBJ1-5, with no clear D. The CDR3 consists of 15 residues. Germline-derived CDR1 and CDR2 are MGHRA and YSYEKL. The germline V and J ends were trimmed by 2 bases and 0 bases, with 8 bases remaining between them. The CDR3 DNA reads TGCGCCAGCAGCCAAACAGAAAATAGCAATCAGCCCCAGCATTTT. Its protein product is CASSQTENSNQPQHF.